The 31 T cell receptor beta chains below all came from one sample that was sequenced in a study of cytomegalovirus exposure and HLA in healthy donors (dated 2017 in TCRdb). The library was obtained by the immunoSEQ multiplex PCR assay. TCRdb took this table from immuneACCESS and kept in-frame rearrangements with V and J called. Such tables lack part of the clones; where checked against another copy, unresolved V genes explain under half of the gap, and the rest is unexplained. For this sample the table gives about 50,000 clones, of which about 91% were detected only once. The ten largest clones take up 1.4% of the sample. The sample consisted of PBMCs. These TCRs come from a man aged 18 to 29 in good health and CMV-seronegative.

This rearrangement joins TRBV7-2 to TRBJ1-5; D gene ambiguous. Per the germline V gene, CDR1 is SGHTA and CDR2 is FQGNSA. With 1 base removed from V and 0 bases from J, the gap between germline ends came to 7 bases. The CDR3 totals 15 residues. The CDR3 nucleotides read TGTGCCAGCAGCTTAGTGCACAGTAGCAATCAGCCCCAGCATTTT. This sequence encodes CASSLVHSSNQPQHF.

The chain combines TRBV7-9 with TRBJ1-2, with 7 bases lining up with TRBD1. Trimming at V came to 0 bases and at J to 5 bases, leaving 3 bases not matched to a gene. Germline CDR1 reads SEHNR; CDR2 reads FQNEAQ (reference sequence). This CDR3 has 14 amino acids. CDR3 nucleotide sequence: TGTGCCAGCAGCTTAGCCGACAGGGCTTATGGCTACACCTTC. Residues: CASSLADRAYGYTF.

V is TRBV4-3 and J is TRBJ2-1; TRBD2 is a possible D gene (6 bases). CDR1 is LGHNA and CDR2 is YSLEER in the germline V gene. This CDR3 region has 15 residues. Trimming took off 0 bases at V and 4 bases at J, with 10 bases between the two ends. CDR3 bases: TGCGCCAGCAGCCAAGATAGGGAGGATTACAATGAGCAGTTCTTC. This codes for CASSQDREDYNEQFF.

This rearrangement joins TRBV25-1 to TRBJ1-2, with TRBD1 as a possible D gene (6 bases). Germline V lookup: CDR1 MGHDK, CDR2 SYGVNS. The CDR3 loop spans 13 amino acids. V was pared by 4 bases and J by 4 bases, with 10 bases between. The CDR3 DNA sequence: TGTGCCAGCAGTGTAACAGGGTTCTATGGCTACACCTTC. Translation: CASSVTGFYGYTF.

V usage is TRBV6-5 and J usage is TRBJ2-1; 13 bases match TRBD2. The CDR3 length is 15 residues. CDR1 and CDR2 from the germline V gene are MNHEY and SVGAGI. J lost 6 bases, V lost 2 bases, and 1 base had no gene match. In DNA form, the CDR3 reads TGTGCCAGCAGTTACGGGACTAGCGGGGTCAATGAGCAGTTCTTC. The encoded protein is CASSYGTSGVNEQFF.

The table lists this clone with a few counts. The J gene is TRBJ1-2, the V gene TRBV28; D possibly corresponds to TRBD1 (5 bases). CDR1 is MDHEN and CDR2 is SYDVKM in the germline V gene. CDR3 size: 11 residues. V lost 7 bases to trimming and J lost 8 bases, with 11 bases between them. CDR3: CASTKGYGYTF. CDR3 nucleotide sequence: TGTGCCAGCACTAAGGGGTACGGCTACACCTTC.

V is TRBV6-6 and J is TRBJ2-2; TRBD2 agrees at 7 bases. Germline CDR1 reads MNHNY; CDR2 reads SVGAGI (reference sequence). This CDR3 has 15 residues. Trimming at V came to 7 bases and at J to 1 base, leaving 6 bases not matched to a gene. This chain's CDR3 is CASTLTGGNTGELFF. CDR3 sequence (DNA): TGTGCCAGCACGTTGACGGGAGGGAACACCGGGGAGCTGTTTTTT.

The rearrangement uses TRBV30 and TRBJ2-1; D unclear. Trimming removed 0 bases from V and 7 bases from J, with 4 bases in between. The CDR3 has 11 residues. The germline gives CDR1 GTSNPN, CDR2 SVGIG (reference sequence). CDR3 sequence reads: CAWSVSNEQFF. CDR3 nucleotide sequence: TGTGCCTGGAGTGTATCGAATGAGCAGTTCTTC.

This chain links TRBV28 with TRBJ1-2; no definite D call. CDR1 and CDR2 from the germline V gene are MDHEN and SYDVKM. The CDR3 is 12 amino acids. V was shortened by 5 bases and J by 7 bases, with 11 bases between the two germline ends. The CDR3 here is CASSTPTGGYTF. CDR3 DNA sequence: TGTGCCAGCAGTACCCCCACTGGTGGCTACACCTTC.

This rearrangement joins TRBV2 to TRBJ2-3; 11 nucleotides agree with TRBD2. The CDR3 has 15 residues. With V trimmed by 5 bases and J by 2 bases, 3 bases remained unmatched. The V gene's germline CDR1 is SNHLY and CDR2 FYNNEI. The CDR3 region is CASSRLAGNTDTQYF. The CDR3 DNA follows: TGTGCCAGCAGTAGACTAGCGGGAAACACAGATACGCAGTATTTT.

The chain combines TRBV5-1 with TRBJ2-7; 7 positions match TRBD1. This CDR3 has 15 residues. V gave up 7 bases and J gave up 4 bases; unmatched junction bases: 14. Germline values: CDR1 SGHRS, CDR2 YFSETQ. Here the CDR3 DNA reads TGCGCCAGCGGACCAACGATAGGGGGCGCTTACGAGCAGTACTTC. It is translated as CASGPTIGGAYEQYF.

This chain joins TRBV5-5 and TRBJ1-2, with D unresolved. Trimming shortened V by 6 bases and J by 4 bases, and 16 bases separated the two germline ends. The length of the CDR3 is 14 residues. Germline V gives CDR1 SGHKS, CDR2 YYEKEE (reference sequence). The CDR3 loop reads CASTATSVPYGYTF. DNA for the CDR3: TGTGCCAGCACCGCTACCTCTGTCCCCTATGGCTACACCTTC. Filled out from reference TRBV5-5 and TRBJ1-2, the complete variable domain reads DAGVTQSPTHLIKTRGQQVTLRCSPISGHKSVSWYQQVLGQGPQFIFQYYEKEERGRGNFPDRFSARQFPNYSSELNVNALLLGDSALYLCASTATSVPYGYTFGSGTRLTVV.

This clone appeared a few times. The V call is TRBV7-8, the J call TRBJ1-5; D remains ambiguous. The length of the CDR3 is 13 residues. CDR1 and CDR2 from the germline V gene are SGHVS and FQNEAQ. Trimming took off 7 bases at V and 3 bases at J, with 10 bases between the two ends. CDR3 region: CASTGESNQPQHF. The DNA for the CDR3 is TGTGCCAGCACCGGGGAATCCAATCAGCCCCAGCATTTT.

The genes are TRBV5-4 and TRBJ2-3; TRBD2 aligns across 14 bases. Trimming cost V 0 bases and J 5 bases; bases outside gene matches: 8. The germline gives CDR1 SGHNT, CDR2 YYREEE (reference sequence). The CDR3 consists of 18 residues. CDR3 sequence: CASSLAGLAGASRDTQYF. The DNA of the CDR3 is TGTGCCAGCAGCTTGGCGGGACTAGCGGGAGCGTCCCGAGATACGCAGTATTTT.

The CDR3 sequence: CASSLAVTYEQYF. DNA for the CDR3: TGTGCCAGCAGTTTAGCGGTTACCTACGAGCAGTACTTC. The chain has TRBV28 and TRBJ2-7; D is uncertain. The length of the CDR3 is 13 residues. Germline lookup yields CDR1 MDHEN and CDR2 SYDVKM. The ends were cut back, 2 bases at V and 2 bases at J, with 7 bases in the middle.

V gene TRBV5-4 combines with J gene TRBJ2-7; the match to TRBD2 covers 11 bases. Looked up from germline, CDR1 is SGHNT and CDR2 is YYREEE (reference sequence). V shed 1 base and J 7 bases; nucleotides not matched to a gene: 7. The CDR3 sequence is 15 residues long. CDR3 amino acids: CASSLYTSGSYEQYF. In nucleotides, the CDR3 is TGTGCCAGCAGCTTGTATACTAGCGGGAGTTATGAGCAGTACTTC.

The V and J genes are TRBV6-1 and TRBJ2-1, with TRBD2 identical over 13 bases. J was trimmed by 7 bases and V by 8 bases; bases with no gene match: 8. CDR3 length equals 15 residues. Germline values: CDR1 MNHNS, CDR2 SASEGT. The CDR3 protein is CASQGLAGLGNEQFF. The CDR3 nucleotides are TGTGCCAGCCAGGGACTAGCGGGGTTAGGGAATGAGCAGTTCTTC.

The chain has TRBV29-1 and TRBJ2-7; 9 nucleotides align to TRBD2. Per the germline V gene, CDR1 is SQVTM and CDR2 is ANQGSEA. This CDR3 contains 13 residues. The V and J ends lost 4 bases and 5 bases, in that order; junction bases with no gene match: 6. The CDR3: CSVGPSGIDEQYF. CDR3 nucleotides: TGCAGCGTTGGTCCTAGCGGGATCGACGAGCAGTACTTC.

The chain couples TRBV25-1 to TRBJ2-2; no clear D gene. Germline values: CDR1 MGHDK, CDR2 SYGVNS. CDR3 length: 13 amino acids. Trimming removed 5 bases from V and 5 bases from J, with 9 bases in between. As DNA, the CDR3 is TGTGCCAGCAGTTATACAAGAACCGGGGAGCTGTTTTTT. Encoded protein: CASSYTRTGELFF.

J is TRBJ2-1 and V is TRBV7-9; 8 nucleotides line up with TRBD2. Per the germline V gene, CDR1 is SEHNR and CDR2 is FQNEAQ (reference sequence). The trim removed 5 bases at V and 1 base at J, leaving 4 bases unmatched. This CDR3 spans 15 amino acids. CDR3 residues: CASSPLAGSYNEQFF. CDR3 nucleotide sequence: TGTGCCAGCAGCCCATTAGCGGGATCCTACAATGAGCAGTTCTTC.

The V and J genes are TRBV27 and TRBJ2-5, with a tentative D call TRBD2 (6 bases). CDR3 length: 14 amino acids. V was clipped by 5 bases and J by 5 bases, with 15 bases between them. Per germline, CDR1 MNHEY and CDR2 SMNVEV (reference sequence). CDR3 sequence: CASSLAGGAETQYF. CDR3 coding DNA: TGTGCCAGCAGTCTTGCCGGCGGGGCGGAGACCCAGTACTTC.

The chain couples TRBV5-4 to TRBJ2-7; TRBD1 might be the D (6 bases). The CDR3 has 14 residues. Germline-derived CDR1 and CDR2 are SGHNT and YYREEE (reference sequence). With 3 bases removed from V and 5 bases from J, the gap between germline ends came to 15 bases. DNA for the CDR3: TGTGCCAGCAGCTCCCGGCAGGGGCACGACGAGCAGTACTTC. Translating it yields CASSSRQGHDEQYF.

This chain uses TRBV5-6 with TRBJ2-2; 8 bases agree with TRBD1. Germline CDR1 reads SGHDT; CDR2 reads YYEEEE. The CDR3 length is 15 residues. The V and J ends lost 4 bases and 4 bases, in that order; junction bases with no gene match: 6. The CDR3 is CASSLLDRATGELFF. CDR3 DNA sequence: TGTGCCAGCAGCCTGTTGGACAGGGCCACCGGGGAGCTGTTTTTT.

V and J are TRBV9 and TRBJ2-5; D is undetermined. CDR3 length equals 13 residues. The V end lost 0 bases, the J end lost 1 base, and 4 bases lay between the germline ends. Germline-derived CDR1 and CDR2 are SGDLS and YYNGEE. CDR3 in DNA: TGTGCCAGCAGCGTAGAGCTCCAAGAGACCCAGTACTTC. Its protein product is CASSVELQETQYF.

The chain links TRBV7-9 to TRBJ2-7, with D possibly being TRBD1 (5 bases). The CDR3 runs to 15 residues. Trimming removed 1 base at V and 3 bases at J, with 13 bases between. The germline gives CDR1 SEHNR, CDR2 FQNEAQ (reference sequence). The CDR3 loop is CASSLGGRVSYEQYF. For the CDR3, the DNA is TGTGCCAGCAGCTTAGGTGGCAGGGTAAGCTACGAGCAGTACTTC.

The chain has TRBV6-6 and TRBJ2-7; D gene uncertain. Per the germline V gene, CDR1 is MNHNY and CDR2 is SVGAGI (reference sequence). V was shortened by 6 bases and J by 1 base, with 10 bases between the two germline ends. This CDR3 region has 13 residues. The DNA for the CDR3 is TGTGCCAGCAGAAAGACTTTTTCCTACGAGCAGTACTTC. It codes for CASRKTFSYEQYF.

V gene TRBV4-3 combines with J gene TRBJ2-2; a possible D gene is TRBD1 (5 bases). The V gene lost 0 bases and the J gene lost 5 bases, with 7 bases spanning the gap. This CDR3 has 14 residues. Germline assignment: CDR1 LGHNA and CDR2 YSLEER. This CDR3 reads CASSQEAGTGELFF. DNA for the CDR3: TGCGCCAGCAGCCAAGAGGCAGGGACCGGGGAGCTGTTTTTT.

The chain has TRBV7-9 and TRBJ2-2; D is ambiguous. Germline V CDR1 and CDR2: SEHNR, FQNEAQ (reference sequence). Trimming cost V 5 bases and J 7 bases, with 8 bases left between them. The CDR3 consists of 12 residues. CDR3: CASSQAGGELFF. The DNA of the CDR3 is TGTGCCAGCAGCCAAGCAGGCGGGGAGCTGTTTTTT.

The chain couples TRBV19 to TRBJ2-1; the match to TRBD2 covers 7 bases. CDR3 length equals 16 residues. V lost 5 bases, J lost 0 bases, and 7 bases stayed unmatched. Germline values: CDR1 LNHDA, CDR2 SQIVND (reference sequence). DNA for the CDR3: TGTGCCAGTAGTCCCCTGGGGGGGAGCTCCTACAATGAGCAGTTCTTC. It specifies CASSPLGGSSYNEQFF.

The rearrangement joins TRBV10-3 to TRBJ2-3; D gene unclear. The length of the CDR3 is 14 residues. The V end lost 4 bases, the J end lost 4 bases, and 12 bases lay between the germline ends. Germline V gives CDR1 ENHRY, CDR2 SYGVKD. CDR3 sequence reads: CAISVRGSADTQYF. The CDR3 DNA follows: TGTGCCATCAGTGTACGAGGCTCTGCAGATACGCAGTATTTT.

The chain uses TRBV4-2 and TRBJ1-2; D possibly corresponds to TRBD1 (5 bases). Germline lookup yields CDR1 LGHNA and CDR2 YNFKEQ. The CDR3 length is 15 residues. The V and J ends lost 0 bases and 8 bases respectively, with 16 bases between them. The CDR3 DNA reads TGTGCCAGCAGCCAAGATATGGGGCAGGGACTCGGCTACACCTTC. This encodes CASSQDMGQGLGYTF.